This T cell receptor (beta chain) is drawn from a study of cytomegalovirus exposure and HLA in healthy donors. Study-wide results and caveats: The authors assumed roughly uniform sequencing depth across donors for presence/absence analyses.

The PCR ran on 60 Vbeta and 13 Jbeta primers. Libraries were prepared by immunoSEQ multiplex PCR; TCRdb keeps only in-frame clonotypes and omits some of them. In the table there are some 130,000 clones, 77% of which are singletons. This clone has a single count. Its antigen is still unknown. The CDR3 has 19 amino acids. The germline V and J ends were trimmed by 2 bases and 0 bases, with 19 bases remaining between them. Per the germline V gene, CDR1 is LGHNA and CDR2 is YNFKEQ. The rearrangement joins TRBV4-2 to TRBJ1-4; a weak D match, TRBD1 (6 bases). Sequences were obtained from PBMCs. This sequence originates from a male donor in good health and CMV-seropositive. CDR3 region: CASSQLPPGQISTNEKLFF. The CDR3 bases are TGTGCCAGCAGCCAACTGCCCCCGGGACAAATTTCAACTAATGAAAAACTGTTTTTT.